The rows below give T cell receptor beta chains drawn from one sample of a study of T cells in Graves' hyperthyroidism and ophthalmopathy. One entry per CDR3 protein, called by TCRdb with MiXCR from the multiplex PCR reads. Altogether around 250,000 distinct CDR3 sequences are present, roughly 15% being singletons, with the ten largest covering about 30%. The specimen was blood. All receptors come from a woman aged 18-29 years with Graves' ophthalmopathy. CDR3s include the opening cysteine and the closing phenylalanine or tryptophan. Fields, in order: CDR3 DNA, CDR3 protein, D gene, clone size, J gene, V gene. D genes are given only for firm matches. Clone size is shown for a subset of rows, as once, few, many or a class of expanded clone.

cdr3_nt: TGTGCCAGCAGTGAAACCGGGACTAGCGGGAGATTGCCCTACGAGCAGTACTTC; cdr3_aa: CASSETGTSGRLPYEQYF; d_call: TRBD2; clone_size: many; j_call: TRBJ2-7; v_call: TRBV12-3/TRBV12-4
cdr3_nt: TGTGCCAGCAGTGCCAGGGGGGACACTGAAGCTTTCTTT; cdr3_aa: CASSARGDTEAFF; d_call: TRBD1; clone_size: many; j_call: TRBJ1-1; v_call: TRBV9
cdr3_nt: TGCGCCAGCAATCTCGCAGGGCACTCTGGGGCCAACGTCCTGACTTTC; cdr3_aa: CASNLAGHSGANVLTF; d_call: -; clone_size: few; j_call: TRBJ2-6; v_call: TRBV5-1
cdr3_nt: TGCGCCAGCAGCTACCGTGTTGGTGCGGGGGGCACAGATACGCAGTATTTT; cdr3_aa: CASSYRVGAGGTDTQYF; d_call: TRBD2; clone_size: many; j_call: TRBJ2-3; v_call: TRBV5-1
cdr3_nt: TGTGCCAGCAGCCACGCTAGCAATCAGCCCCAGCATTTT; cdr3_aa: CASSHASNQPQHF; d_call: -; clone_size: many; j_call: TRBJ1-5; v_call: TRBV28
cdr3_nt: TGTGCCAGCAGAAATTGGGGACAGGGGGCTGGCACCGGGGAGCTGTTTTTT; cdr3_aa: CASRNWGQGAGTGELFF; d_call: TRBD1; clone_size: many; j_call: TRBJ2-2; v_call: TRBV6-1
cdr3_nt: TGTGCCAGCAGCCAAGCCTCAGGCTCCTACGAGCAGTACTTC; cdr3_aa: CASSQASGSYEQYF; d_call: -; clone_size: many; j_call: TRBJ2-7; v_call: TRBV3-1
cdr3_nt: TGTGCCAGTAGTATACCGGGACAGGGAGACACTGAAGCTTTCTTT; cdr3_aa: CASSIPGQGDTEAFF; d_call: TRBD1; clone_size: many; j_call: TRBJ1-1; v_call: TRBV19
cdr3_nt: TGTGCCAGCAGCCCCGGAGACAGGGTAGGCACTGAAGCTTTCTTT; cdr3_aa: CASSPGDRVGTEAFF; d_call: TRBD1; clone_size: many; j_call: TRBJ1-1; v_call: TRBV7-9
cdr3_nt: TGTGCCAGCAGCTTCGGACAGTTTAATGAAAAACTGTTTTTT; cdr3_aa: CASSFGQFNEKLFF; d_call: -; clone_size: many; j_call: TRBJ1-4; v_call: TRBV7-8
cdr3_nt: TGTGCCAGTAGTACGGGGACAGAAACAATCTCTGGGGCCAACGTCCTGACTTTC; cdr3_aa: CASSTGTETISGANVLTF; d_call: TRBD1; clone_size: -; j_call: TRBJ2-6; v_call: TRBV19
cdr3_nt: TGTGCCAGCAGCTTGGTAGAGGGGGTTGAAGCTTTCTTT; cdr3_aa: CASSLVEGVEAFF; d_call: -; clone_size: many; j_call: TRBJ1-1; v_call: TRBV5-6
cdr3_nt: TGTGCCAGCAGTGAGCAGGGGTCCTATGGCTACACCTTC; cdr3_aa: CASSEQGSYGYTF; d_call: -; clone_size: many; j_call: TRBJ1-2; v_call: TRBV6-1
cdr3_nt: TGTGCCAGCAGTTCCGGGACAGGGGTTGGGGTTGAGGGCTACACCTTC; cdr3_aa: CASSSGTGVGVEGYTF; d_call: TRBD1; clone_size: many; j_call: TRBJ1-2; v_call: TRBV12-3/TRBV12-4
cdr3_nt: TGTGCCAGCAGTCACCGGGATTTTCGAGACTATGGCTACACCTTC; cdr3_aa: CASSHRDFRDYGYTF; d_call: -; clone_size: many; j_call: TRBJ1-2; v_call: TRBV6-1
cdr3_nt: TGTGCCAGTTCTGACCCCGGACAGGGGAGGGATGAGCAGTTCTTC; cdr3_aa: CASSDPGQGRDEQFF; d_call: TRBD1; clone_size: -; j_call: TRBJ2-1; v_call: TRBV28
cdr3_nt: TGTGCCAGTAGTATGTATTCTGGCTACACCTTC; cdr3_aa: CASSMYSGYTF; d_call: -; clone_size: few; j_call: TRBJ1-2; v_call: TRBV19
cdr3_nt: TGTGCCAGTAGTATAGTCTTTAAGGGATCCTACAATGAGCAGTTCTTC; cdr3_aa: CASSIVFKGSYNEQFF; d_call: -; clone_size: -; j_call: TRBJ2-1; v_call: TRBV19
cdr3_nt: TGTGCCAGCAGTTTGGGACTAGCGGGCGAGCAGTACTTC; cdr3_aa: CASSLGLAGEQYF; d_call: TRBD2; clone_size: many; j_call: TRBJ2-7; v_call: TRBV27
cdr3_nt: TGTGCCAGCACCCCCTCGGTGATTCTCAAAGAGACCCAGTACTTC; cdr3_aa: CASTPSVILKETQYF; d_call: -; clone_size: many; j_call: TRBJ2-5; v_call: TRBV28
cdr3_nt: TGTGCCAGCAGTTTTATTTCCGGGGGCCACTCCTACAATGAGCAGTTCTTC; cdr3_aa: CASSFISGGHSYNEQFF; d_call: -; clone_size: many; j_call: TRBJ2-1; v_call: TRBV28
cdr3_nt: TGTGCCAGCAGTTTAGGGGGGGGACAGTGGGAGCAGTACTTC; cdr3_aa: CASSLGGGQWEQYF; d_call: -; clone_size: many; j_call: TRBJ2-7; v_call: TRBV27
cdr3_nt: TGTGCCAGCAGCCAAGGGGGCCCCGTCAATTCACCCCTCCACTTT; cdr3_aa: CASSQGGPVNSPLHF; d_call: -; clone_size: -; j_call: TRBJ1-6; v_call: TRBV4-2
cdr3_nt: TGTGCCAGCAGCTTAGGGGAGGTTTCTCGGGGCTACACCTTC; cdr3_aa: CASSLGEVSRGYTF; d_call: -; clone_size: many; j_call: TRBJ1-2; v_call: TRBV7-9
cdr3_nt: TGTGCCAGCTCAGTCGGACTAGCGGACCAAGAGACCCAGTACTTC; cdr3_aa: CASSVGLADQETQYF; d_call: TRBD2; clone_size: many; j_call: TRBJ2-5; v_call: TRBV18
cdr3_nt: TGTGCCAGCAGCCTCCCACAGGTTCGAACAGCTAACTATGGCTACACCTTC; cdr3_aa: CASSLPQVRTANYGYTF; d_call: -; clone_size: many; j_call: TRBJ1-2; v_call: TRBV7-9
cdr3_nt: TGTGCCAGCAGACTTCGGGGGTTGACTGAAGCTTTCTTT; cdr3_aa: CASRLRGLTEAFF; d_call: -; clone_size: many; j_call: TRBJ1-1; v_call: TRBV27
cdr3_nt: TGTGCCAGCAGCCAAGAGCTTGGGAACACTGAAGCTTTCTTT; cdr3_aa: CASSQELGNTEAFF; d_call: -; clone_size: many; j_call: TRBJ1-1; v_call: TRBV4-2
cdr3_nt: TGTGCCAGCAGTGAAGCGAGGGCAAGAAAACACACCATATATTTT; cdr3_aa: CASSEARARKHTIYF; d_call: -; clone_size: few; j_call: TRBJ1-3; v_call: TRBV6-1
cdr3_nt: TGTGCCAGCTCACAGCGGCAGGTTGGCGAAAAACTGTTTTTT; cdr3_aa: CASSQRQVGEKLFF; d_call: -; clone_size: many; j_call: TRBJ1-4; v_call: TRBV18
cdr3_nt: TGTGCCAGCAGCTTAGCGGCCACCTACGAGCAGTACTTC; cdr3_aa: CASSLAATYEQYF; d_call: -; clone_size: many; j_call: TRBJ2-7; v_call: TRBV7-9
cdr3_nt: TGTGCCAGCAGCTTTATTAGGACAGGCGACTACACCTTC; cdr3_aa: CASSFIRTGDYTF; d_call: TRBD1; clone_size: many; j_call: TRBJ1-2; v_call: TRBV5-8
cdr3_nt: TGTGCCTGGAGTGCACGAAGGACTAGCGTAATAGCCAAAAACATTCAGTACTTC; cdr3_aa: CAWSARRTSVIAKNIQYF; d_call: TRBD2; clone_size: -; j_call: TRBJ2-4; v_call: TRBV30
cdr3_nt: TGTGCCAGCGGGTCCGGGGCGCGCGAGCAGTACTTC; cdr3_aa: CASGSGAREQYF; d_call: -; clone_size: many; j_call: TRBJ2-7; v_call: TRBV12-3/TRBV12-4
cdr3_nt: TGTGCCAGCAGCCAACGACAGGGAAGCACAGATACGCAGTATTTT; cdr3_aa: CASSQRQGSTDTQYF; d_call: TRBD1; clone_size: many; j_call: TRBJ2-3; v_call: TRBV7-9
cdr3_nt: TGTGCCAGCAAGTGGGACGGTTCCTACGAGCAGTACTTC; cdr3_aa: CASKWDGSYEQYF; d_call: -; clone_size: many; j_call: TRBJ2-7; v_call: TRBV28
cdr3_nt: TGCAGCGTCTGTTTGATCGGGACTAGCGGGAGAGGATTGCCCAATGAGCAGTTCTTC; cdr3_aa: CSVCLIGTSGRGLPNEQFF; d_call: TRBD2; clone_size: -; j_call: TRBJ2-1; v_call: TRBV29-1
cdr3_nt: TGTGCCAGTAGTATTCGAACTTTTGGAGATACGCAGTATTTT; cdr3_aa: CASSIRTFGDTQYF; d_call: -; clone_size: -; j_call: TRBJ2-3; v_call: TRBV11-2
cdr3_nt: TGTGCCAGCTCACCGACGGCCAATCCTAACACTGAAGCTTTCTTT; cdr3_aa: CASSPTANPNTEAFF; d_call: -; clone_size: many; j_call: TRBJ1-1; v_call: TRBV18
cdr3_nt: TGTGCCAGCAGCTTAGGACAGCTGAATGTAACTGAAGCTTTCTTT; cdr3_aa: CASSLGQLNVTEAFF; d_call: -; clone_size: many; j_call: TRBJ1-1; v_call: TRBV11-2
cdr3_nt: TGTGCCAGCTCCGTCGGGACTGAGAGGCCCCAGCATTTT; cdr3_aa: CASSVGTERPQHF; d_call: -; clone_size: many; j_call: TRBJ1-5; v_call: TRBV18
cdr3_nt: TGCAGCGAAAGACTAGCGGGAGGGGAAGAGACCCAGTACTTC; cdr3_aa: CSERLAGGEETQYF; d_call: TRBD2; clone_size: -; j_call: TRBJ2-5; v_call: TRBV29-1